This TCR beta chain derives from a study of T cell responses to AZD1222 COVID-19 vaccine. Second-dose schedules of about 4 or about 12 weeks were combined. Germline assignment: CDR1 SGHVS and CDR2 FQNEAQ. Trimming removed 6 bases from V and 4 bases from J; junction bases left unmatched: 5. This CDR3 is built from 13 residues. The table came from immunoSEQ multiplex PCR; TCRdb's copy has only in-frame clones and leaves some out. The sample lists about 85,000 clones; roughly 85% were seen once. Sequences were derived from peripheral blood, sampled 28 days after the second AZD1222 dose. This receptor was taken from an adult who received the AZD1222 COVID-19 vaccine. The chain recombines TRBV7-8 with TRBJ2-5, with 7 bases fitting TRBD2. CDR3 nucleotide sequence: TGTGCCAGCAGTAGACTAGCCTCAGAGACCCAGTACTTC. Its translation is CASSRLASETQYF.